This is a list of T cell receptor beta chains from one sample in a study of blood T cell repertoires in COVID-19. Only in-frame clones appear in the TCRdb table, and some are missing; sequencing was by immunoSEQ multiplex PCR. Counted here are about 210,000 clones, 70% to 90% occurring once; the ten biggest clones make up approximately 4.2%. Material for sequencing was PBMCs or T cells enriched from blood (not recorded which). Receptors originate from a middle-aged woman with acute COVID-19. The CDR3 runs from the conserved cysteine through the conserved F or W. The order of the fields is J gene, clone size, D gene, V gene, CDR3 protein, CDR3 DNA. The D gene is left open where the match is weak. Some rows have no size entry. The others give once, few or many, or a class for an expanded clone.

J: TRBJ2-1
size: .
D: TRBD2
V: TRBV11-3
CDR3: CASSPWTSGNRSSYNEQFF
DNA: TGTGCCAGCAGCCCGTGGACTAGCGGGAACCGGAGCTCCTACAATGAGCAGTTCTTC

J: TRBJ1-1
size: .
D: TRBD1
V: TRBV13
CDR3: CASSPRGRGGNTEAFF
DNA: TGTGCCAGCAGCCCCAGGGGGCGCGGGGGGAACACTGAAGCTTTCTTT

J: TRBJ2-1
size: .
D: TRBD2
V: TRBV2
CDR3: CASSESSGGSNEQFF
DNA: TGTGCCAGCAGTGAAAGTAGCGGGGGTTCCAATGAGCAGTTCTTC

J: TRBJ1-5
size: .
D: .
V: TRBV28
CDR3: CASSYTGLGTRHSNQPQHF
DNA: TGTGCCAGCAGCTACACCGGGTTGGGGACAAGGCATAGCAATCAGCCCCAGCATTTT

J: TRBJ2-2
size: .
D: TRBD2
V: TRBV7-2
CDR3: CASPSGGNTGELFF
DNA: TGTGCCAGCCCCAGCGGGGGAAACACCGGGGAGCTGTTTTTT

J: TRBJ2-5
size: once
D: .
V: TRBV12-3/TRBV12-4
CDR3: CASSLPGAETQYF
DNA: TGTGCCAGCAGTTTGCCGGGAGCAGAGACCCAGTACTTC

J: TRBJ1-2
size: .
D: .
V: TRBV7-9
CDR3: CASSPRAGIYGYTF
DNA: TGTGCCAGCAGCCCAAGAGCAGGGATCTATGGCTACACCTTC

J: TRBJ2-5
size: .
D: .
V: TRBV28
CDR3: CASKRGPETQYF
DNA: TGTGCCAGCAAAAGAGGGCCAGAGACCCAGTACTTC

J: TRBJ2-7
size: .
D: TRBD1
V: TRBV20-1
CDR3: CSASVPTGEKQYF
DNA: TGCAGTGCTAGTGTCCCGACAGGGGAGAAGCAGTACTTC

J: TRBJ2-1
size: .
D: TRBD2
V: TRBV6-5
CDR3: CASSNGLAGTYEQFF
DNA: TGTGCCAGCAGTAACGGACTAGCGGGAACCTATGAGCAGTTCTTC

J: TRBJ2-7
size: .
D: TRBD1
V: TRBV2
CDR3: CASSAGQGFYEQYF
DNA: TGTGCCAGCAGTGCGGGACAGGGGTTCTACGAGCAGTACTTC

J: TRBJ2-5
size: .
D: .
V: TRBV7-8
CDR3: CASSLLLGGGLETQYF
DNA: TGTGCCAGCAGTCTCCTTTTGGGAGGAGGGCTAGAGACCCAGTACTTC

J: TRBJ1-5
size: .
D: .
V: TRBV7-8
CDR3: CASSLAWGENQPQHF
DNA: TGTGCCAGCAGCTTAGCGTGGGGAGAAAATCAGCCCCAGCATTTT

J: TRBJ1-2
size: .
D: .
V: TRBV3-1/TRBV3-2
CDR3: CASSPSVGGAFGYTF
DNA: TGTGCCAGCAGCCCGTCGGTAGGCGGTGCTTTTGGCTACACCTTC

J: TRBJ2-2
size: .
D: TRBD1
V: TRBV9
CDR3: CASSVTGEIGELFF
DNA: TGTGCCAGCAGCGTAACAGGGGAGATCGGGGAGCTGTTTTTT

J: TRBJ1-3
size: .
D: TRBD1
V: TRBV7-2
CDR3: CASSPGGGGNGNTIYF
DNA: TGTGCCAGCAGCCCAGGGGGTGGGGGGAATGGAAACACCATATATTTT

J: TRBJ2-1
size: .
D: .
V: TRBV5-1
CDR3: CASSLGVATYNEQFF
DNA: TGCGCCAGCAGCTTGGGAGTAGCAACCTACAATGAGCAGTTCTTC

J: TRBJ1-1
size: .
D: .
V: TRBV28
CDR3: CASTPLGWTEAFF
DNA: TGTGCCAGCACTCCCCTCGGGTGGACTGAAGCTTTCTTT

J: TRBJ2-6
size: .
D: TRBD1
V: TRBV9
CDR3: CASSVARLKAPTGPTSGANVLTF
DNA: TGTGCCAGCAGCGTAGCTCGTTTGAAGGCCCCGACAGGGCCGACCTCTGGGGCCAACGTCCTGACTTTC

J: TRBJ2-7
size: .
D: TRBD2
V: TRBV28
CDR3: CASSPGGLASGRALYEQYF
DNA: TGTGCCAGCAGTCCGGGGGGACTAGCCAGCGGGAGGGCCCTTTACGAGCAGTACTTC

J: TRBJ1-4
size: .
D: TRBD1
V: TRBV11-1
CDR3: CASSSSRDRDEKLFF
DNA: TGTGCCAGCAGCTCATCTAGGGACAGGGACGAAAAACTGTTTTTT

J: TRBJ2-1
size: once
D: TRBD2
V: TRBV11-3
CDR3: CASSFSGGPYNEQFF
DNA: TGTGCCAGCAGCTTTAGCGGGGGGCCCTACAATGAGCAGTTCTTC

J: TRBJ2-1
size: .
D: .
V: TRBV7-2
CDR3: CASSLPTPRPEQFF
DNA: TGTGCCAGCAGCTTACCGACCCCGAGGCCTGAGCAGTTCTTC

J: TRBJ2-5
size: .
D: TRBD2
V: TRBV4-2
CDR3: CASSQTSGSGETQYF
DNA: TGTGCCAGCAGCCAAACTAGCGGGAGCGGGGAGACCCAGTACTTC

J: TRBJ1-5
size: few
D: .
V: TRBV28
CDR3: CASSRTYSNQPQHF
DNA: TGTGCCAGCAGCCGAACATATAGCAATCAGCCCCAGCATTTT

J: TRBJ1-6
size: .
D: .
V: TRBV4-1
CDR3: CASSLNTWRALHF
DNA: TGCGCCAGCAGCCTTAATACCTGGAGGGCCCTCCACTTT

J: TRBJ1-1
size: .
D: .
V: TRBV7-9
CDR3: CASSLGGVNTEAFF
DNA: TGTGCCAGCAGCTTAGGGGGGGTGAACACTGAAGCTTTCTTT

J: TRBJ2-1
size: few
D: .
V: TRBV27
CDR3: CASSFRLVEGLTNEQFF
DNA: TGTGCCAGCAGTTTTCGGTTGGTGGAGGGGCTTACCAATGAGCAGTTCTTC

J: TRBJ1-1
size: .
D: .
V: TRBV7-2
CDR3: CASRLGRVTEAFF
DNA: TGTGCCAGCAGGTTAGGGAGGGTCACTGAAGCTTTCTTT

J: TRBJ1-3
size: few
D: .
V: TRBV2
CDR3: CASKSVTGNTIYF
DNA: TGTGCCAGCAAGTCGGTAACTGGAAACACCATATATTTT

J: TRBJ2-1
size: .
D: .
V: TRBV5-1
CDR3: CASRVQSSINEQFF
DNA: TGCGCCAGCCGTGTTCAGTCCTCCATCAATGAGCAGTTCTTC

J: TRBJ1-2
size: .
D: .
V: TRBV30
CDR3: CAWRAGQSYGYTF
DNA: TGTGCCTGGAGAGCAGGGCAAAGCTATGGCTACACCTTC

J: TRBJ1-1
size: .
D: .
V: TRBV4-2
CDR3: CASSQGRTENTEAFF
DNA: TGTGCCAGCAGCCAGGGCAGGACAGAGAACACTGAAGCTTTCTTT

J: TRBJ2-1
size: .
D: TRBD2
V: TRBV7-2
CDR3: CASSPSGSGNEQFF
DNA: TGTGCCAGCAGCCCCAGCGGGAGCGGCAATGAGCAGTTCTTC

J: TRBJ2-2
size: .
D: TRBD1
V: TRBV28
CDR3: CASSWASGQRTGELFF
DNA: TGTGCCAGCAGTTGGGCCTCGGGACAGCGCACCGGGGAGCTGTTTTTT

J: TRBJ1-2
size: .
D: .
V: TRBV19
CDR3: CASSTRQATNYGYTF
DNA: TGTGCCAGTAGTACCCGACAGGCTACCAACTATGGCTACACCTTC

J: TRBJ2-5
size: .
D: .
V: TRBV7-3
CDR3: CASSSAGSQGETQYF
DNA: TGTGCCAGCAGCTCCGCGGGCAGCCAAGGGGAGACCCAGTACTTC

J: TRBJ1-1
size: .
D: TRBD1
V: TRBV18
CDR3: CASSPPSRSGGSTEAFF
DNA: TGTGCCAGCTCACCACCGTCTCGGTCAGGGGGAAGCACTGAAGCTTTCTTT

J: TRBJ1-6
size: .
D: TRBD1
V: TRBV28
CDR3: CASSFRTGDNSPLHF
DNA: TGTGCCAGCAGTTTCAGGACAGGGGATAATTCACCCCTCCACTTT

J: TRBJ1-1
size: .
D: .
V: TRBV13
CDR3: CASSPPGHGGSMNTEAFF
DNA: TGTGCCAGCAGCCCCCCGGGGCATGGAGGGAGCATGAACACTGAAGCTTTCTTT

J: TRBJ2-7
size: .
D: .
V: TRBV10-3
CDR3: CAISAQGVHEQYF
DNA: TGTGCCATCAGCGCGCAAGGGGTCCACGAGCAGTACTTC

J: TRBJ2-3
size: .
D: .
V: TRBV7-9
CDR3: CASSFSGDTQYF
DNA: TGTGCCAGCAGCTTCTCAGGAGATACGCAGTATTTT